The clone carrying this T cell receptor (beta chain) was picked up a small number of times. Its antigen is not known. This sample was included in a study of Graves' ophthalmopathy and Graves' hyperthyroidism. Notes on the study in general: From stable hyperthyroidism, ophthalmopathy was separated by a 13-signature model with 85% to 90% sensitivity and around 79% specificity. Ophthalmopathy progression cases were predicted by the model with 70.59% sensitivity and 72.22% specificity.

The study amplified TCR beta CDR3 regions using RNA transcripts. The authors performed first-round RT-PCR with HTBI primers and then a second-round multiplex PCR. TCRdb fed the multiplex PCR reads into MiXCR, producing one record per CDR3 protein. The sample lists roughly 610,000 distinct CDR3 sequences; around a fifth were seen once. The germline V and J ends were trimmed by 6 bases and 5 bases, with 7 bases remaining between them. This CDR3 has 11 residues. The sample comprised peripheral blood. The sequence was obtained from a woman aged 18-30 years with stable Graves' hyperthyroidism. Some clones in this sample may be carry-over from other donors' samples. This rearrangement joins TRBV12-3 or TRBV12-4 to TRBJ2-5; D gene uncertain. The CDR3 spells CASSISETQYF. For the CDR3, the DNA is TGTGCCAGCAGCATCAGCGAGACCCAGTACTTC.